Listed here are 9 T cell receptor beta chains from one sample, sequenced in a study of blood T cell repertoires in COVID-19. Generated by immunoSEQ multiplex PCR, the TCRdb table keeps only in-frame clones and is missing some. The sample lists some 120,000 clones; roughly 80% were seen once. The sample taken for sequencing was peripheral blood. The receptors derive from a man between 65 and 85 years old with acute or convalescent COVID-19.

V usage is TRBV9 and J usage is TRBJ2-5, with D possibly being TRBD2 (5 bases). The ends were cut back, 2 bases at V and 7 bases at J, with 12 bases in the middle. The CDR3 is made up of 13 amino acids. CDR1 and CDR2 (germline): SGDLS, YYNGEE. This chain's CDR3 is CASSVGLGGTQYF. CDR3 coding DNA: TGTGCCAGCAGCGTCGGACTGGGCGGGACCCAGTACTTC. Drawing the rest from reference TRBV9 and TRBJ2-5, the complete variable domain is DSGVTQTPKHLITATGQRVTLRCSPRSGDLSVYWYQQSLDQGLQFLIQYYNGEERAKGNILERFSAQQFPDLHSELNLSSLELGDSALYFCASSVGLGGTQYFGPGTRLLVL.

The chain links TRBV9 to TRBJ1-1; a possible D gene is TRBD1 (6 bases). Trimming took 3 bases from V and 4 from J, leaving 13 bases between them. The CDR3 loop spans 14 amino acids. Germline V gives CDR1 SGDLS, CDR2 YYNGEE. The chain's CDR3 is CASSETRGGTEAFF. CDR3 bases: TGTGCCAGCAGCGAGACCAGGGGCGGCACTGAAGCTTTCTTT.

The sample holds one count of this clone. The chain uses TRBV6-1 and TRBJ2-1; D remains unclear. V was pared by 3 bases and J by 3 bases, with 9 bases between. This CDR3 comprises 14 residues. Germline CDR1 reads MNHNS; CDR2 reads SASEGT. CDR3 DNA sequence: TGTGCCAGCAGTGATTCCCTCTACTACAATGAGCAGTTCTTC. Protein product: CASSDSLYYNEQFF.

The chain carries TRBV7-3 and TRBJ1-2, with D unresolved. The CDR3 spans 13 residues. Germline CDR1 and CDR2: SGHTA and FQGTGA. The germline V and J ends were trimmed by 5 bases and 8 bases, with 15 bases remaining between them. This chain's CDR3 is CASSEGSGEGYTF. The CDR3 coding sequence is TGTGCCAGCAGCGAAGGGTCCGGGGAGGGCTACACCTTC.

The rearrangement links TRBV5-1 to TRBJ1-1; D call uncertain. Germline loops: CDR1 SGHRS, CDR2 YFSETQ. This CDR3 has 16 residues. Trimming removed 2 bases at V and 3 bases at J, with 17 bases between. In DNA form, the CDR3 reads TGCGCCAGCAGCTTCGTAACAACAGCCCTTGACACTGAAGCTTTCTTT. Translation: CASSFVTTALDTEAFF.

Remarks on this clone: It may be a read error: a sequence one base away is much more abundant. This specimen includes other DNA sequences encoding the same CDR3. V gene TRBV10-3 combines with J gene TRBJ2-3, with a tentative D call TRBD1 (6 bases). The germline CDR1 and CDR2 sequences are ENHRY and SYGVKD. The CDR3 has 15 residues. The germline V and J ends were trimmed by 3 bases and 0 bases, with 10 bases remaining between them. CDR3 residues: CAISDLTGSTDTQYF. Written as DNA, the CDR3 is TGTGCCATCAGTGATCTGACAGGAAGCACAGATACGCAGTATTTT.

The V call is TRBV4-2, the J call TRBJ2-7; 8 positions agree with TRBD1. CDR3 length equals 15 residues. The junction had 7 bases not matched to a gene; V was cut back by 6 bases and J by 0 bases. CDR1 LGHNA and CDR2 YNFKEQ come from the germline V gene. CDR3 sequence reads: CASSPDRVPSYEQYF. CDR3 in DNA: TGTGCCAGCAGTCCGGACAGGGTACCCTCCTACGAGCAGTACTTC.

The chain links TRBV27 to TRBJ1-2, with 8 bases fitting TRBD1. The ends lost 4 bases at V and 4 bases at J; junction bases unmatched: 8. CDR3 length equals 15 residues. CDR1 and CDR2 from the germline V gene are MNHEY and SMNVEV (reference sequence). The CDR3: CASSSSGQVGYGYTF. The CDR3 bases are TGTGCCAGCAGTTCGTCGGGACAGGTTGGCTATGGCTACACCTTC.

The chain uses TRBV6-1 and TRBJ1-3, with a weak D call TRBD1 (6 bases). Trimming stripped 2 bases from V and 5 bases from J, with 10 bases between. Germline V gene sequence: CDR1 MNHNS, CDR2 SASEGT. This CDR3 comprises 14 residues. This chain's CDR3 is CASSESRGRNTIYF. CDR3 coding DNA: TGTGCCAGCAGTGAAAGTAGGGGGAGAAACACCATATATTTT.